A selection of T cell receptor beta chains follows, all from one sample in a study of a mutant IDH1 vaccine in newly diagnosed glioma. Produced via immunoSEQ multiplex PCR; TCRdb's table is partial and in-frame only. The sample lists 25,000 to 40,000 clones, roughly 79% occurring once. Their antigens are not known. Source: PBMCs, taken from a glioma patient whose treatment included an IDH1 peptide vaccine. The receptors derive from a woman in her 30s with glioma. Some clones in this sample may be carry-over from other donors' samples. Both conserved end residues are part of each CDR3. Each record gives: J gene, D gene, clone size, V gene, CDR3 DNA, CDR3 protein. A D gene is named only where the DNA matches it firmly. Expanded clones are given a class, and other clones once, few, many or no size at all.

>TRBJ2-3|TRBD2|.|TRBV27
TGTGCCAGCAGTTCCCGACTAGCTACATATTCAGATACGCAGTATTTT
CASSSRLATYSDTQYF
>TRBJ2-5|.|.|TRBV11-2
TGTGCCAGCAGCTCCCCCCAGGGGTTTCGTGAGACCCAGTACTTC
CASSSPQGFRETQYF
>TRBJ1-1|.|once|TRBV19
TGTGCCAGTAGAAATCACCCCACTGAAGCTTTCTTT
CASRNHPTEAFF
>TRBJ1-4|.|.|TRBV2
TGTGCCAGCAGTGATGACGGCGGAAAACTGTTTTTT
CASSDDGGKLFF
>TRBJ1-1|.|.|TRBV2
TGTGCCAGCAGTGGACAGGCGGGCACTGAAGCTTTCTTT
CASSGQAGTEAFF
>TRBJ2-3|TRBD2|.|TRBV5-6
TGTGCCAGCAGCTGGGGCCTGGCGGGAGGGGGAGATACGCAGTATTTT
CASSWGLAGGGDTQYF
>TRBJ2-7|TRBD1|.|TRBV5-1
TGCGCCAGCAGCTTGACAGGGGGGACCAACTACGAGCAGTACTTC
CASSLTGGTNYEQYF
>TRBJ2-7|TRBD1|.|TRBV5-6
TGTGCCAGCAGTTTAACCGGGACAGGGCGCTCCTACGAGCAGTACTTC
CASSLTGTGRSYEQYF
>TRBJ2-2|.|.|TRBV19
TGTGCCAGTTGCAGGGGACGCACCGGGGAGCTGTTTTTT
CASCRGRTGELFF
>TRBJ2-7|.|.|TRBV2
TGTGCCAGCCAAGTAGGGAATCATTACGAGCAGTACTTC
CASQVGNHYEQYF
>TRBJ1-2|.|.|TRBV7-9
TGTGCCAGCAGACCTCCCAATTGGGGGCCGACTAACTATGGCTACACCTTC
CASRPPNWGPTNYGYTF
>TRBJ2-7|.|once|TRBV4-1
TGCGCCAGCAGCCAACGAGGGGGGAGGGCCAGCTCCTACGAGCAGTACTTC
CASSQRGGRASSYEQYF
>TRBJ2-7|TRBD2|.|TRBV15
TGTGCCACCAGCAGGGCGGGGGAGGGAGCCTACGAGCAGTACTTC
CATSRAGEGAYEQYF
>TRBJ1-4|TRBD1|.|TRBV7-2
TGTGCCAGCAGCTTAACCGGACAGGGGGGGGGCTCTAATGAAAAACTGTTTTTT
CASSLTGQGGGSNEKLFF
>TRBJ1-4|.|.|TRBV6-1
TGTGCCAGCAGTGACCCCTTGGGGATGAAAGCCGACCCTAATGAAAAACTGTTTTTT
CASSDPLGMKADPNEKLFF
>TRBJ2-7|.|.|TRBV6-1
TGTGCCAGCACCCTAGCCTGGGGGCCCAACGAGCAGTACTTC
CASTLAWGPNEQYF